This T cell receptor (beta chain) came from a study of cytomegalovirus exposure and HLA in healthy donors. Whole-study findings and limits: The authors later found most CMV-associated TCR beta chains appeared HLA-restricted. The study put some 160 TCR beta chains on its list as cytomegalovirus-associated. Most TCR sequences proved rare, with some public TCRs found in many donors. An analysis done earlier found most TCR beta V segments productive about 87% or about 30% of the time.

Points on this clone: Its antigen is not identified.

Unmatched junction bases numbered 10, after V lost 4 bases and J lost 8 bases. This CDR3 contains 15 residues. Germline assignment: CDR1 MGHRA and CDR2 YSYEKL. With 60 Vbeta and 13 Jbeta primers, the PCR was carried out. Measured with immunoSEQ multiplex PCR; TCRdb has only the in-frame clones, and not every one. The sample records about 130,000 clones, 80% being singletons. The specimen was PBMCs. The genes are TRBV4-1 and TRBJ2-1, with 8 bases aligning to TRBD2. The receptor's source is a man aged 30 to 45 in good health and CMV-seropositive. The CDR3 reads CASSRQGLAGDEQFF. CDR3 sequence (DNA): TGCGCCAGCAGCCGCCAAGGACTAGCAGGCGATGAGCAGTTCTTC.